Included here is one TCR beta chain sequence, with context. Clones were read by immunoSEQ multiplex PCR, and TCRdb kept only the in-frame ones, dropping some. This table holds 60,000 to 85,000 clones, 85% to 95% found once. The V gene lost 7 bases and the J gene lost 3 bases, with 23 bases spanning the gap. Germline CDR1 reads SGDLS; CDR2 reads YYNGEE. The CDR3 has 17 residues. The sample comes from a study of control samples from healthy donors and cancer patients. This chain joins TRBV9 and TRBJ2-1; the D call may be TRBD1 or TRBD2 (5 bases each). The specimen was blood. The receptor was isolated from a woman aged 55-70 years in good health. The CDR3 spells CASSRGATAGIYNEQFF. Here the CDR3 DNA reads TGTGCCAGCTCCCGTGGGGCGACGGCGGGCATCTACAATGAGCAGTTCTTC.